The subject of this entry is one TCR beta chain. The target antigen is unknown. Looked up from germline, CDR1 is LNHDA and CDR2 is SQIVND (reference sequence). Deletions cut 0 bases from V and 9 bases from J, with 16 bases between. The CDR3 totals 15 residues. The data are from a study of T cell repertoires and HLA-DP antigens. Study as a whole: DNA input averaged 218.4 ng in sorted CD137+CD4+ and 1,200 ng in pre-culture CD4+.

The repertoire was sequenced with immunoSEQ multiplex PCR; TCRdb's copy has only in-frame clones and lacks some. The sample lists around 100,000 clones, 90% to 95% occurring once. The clonotype comes from a woman aged 18-29 years in good health and CMV-seronegative. What was sequenced was CD4+ T cells from PBMCs. This chain uses TRBV19 with TRBJ2-3, with D possibly matching TRBD1 (5 bases). The CDR3 sequence: CASSIERQGPSTQYF. CDR3 coding DNA: TGTGCCAGTAGTATAGAGCGGCAGGGCCCGTCGACGCAGTATTTT.